This T cell receptor beta chain was identified in a study of response to subunit inactivated influenza vaccine. Notes on the study in general: A suggestion made by the authors is that each seasonal influenza vaccination recruits few new T cells.

This clonotype was picked up a small number of times. The antigen remains unidentified. One entry per CDR3 protein, called by TCRdb with MiXCR from the RT-PCR reads. The sample includes 650,000 to 700,000 distinct CDR3 sequences, about 15% of them seen just once. The CDR3 contains 15 residues. Germline CDR1 DFQATT, CDR2 SNEGSKA (reference sequence). J was trimmed by 4 bases and V by 2 bases; bases with no gene match: 7. V usage is TRBV20-1 and J usage is TRBJ1-5, with TRBD1 matching over 8 bases. Sequencing used PBMCs from blood, obtained roughly 13 days after vaccination. The TCR comes from a man between 50 and 59 years old who received an inactivated influenza vaccine. The CDR3 sequence: CSARPPGTGNQPQHF. For the CDR3, the DNA is TGCAGTGCTAGACCTCCCGGGACAGGAAATCAGCCCCAGCATTTT.